These 9 T cell receptor beta chains came from one sample sequenced in a study of blood T cell repertoires in COVID-19. The data were produced by immunoSEQ multiplex PCR, yet TCRdb's version contains in-frame clones alone and is incomplete. Seen here are about 170,000 clones, around 89% observed once, and the top ten hold roughly 2%. The material sequenced was peripheral blood. The receptors originated from a man between 50 and 59 years old who had recovered from COVID-19.

The chain joins TRBV5-1 to TRBJ1-4, with D perhaps matching TRBD1 (5 bases). The CDR3 is made up of 14 amino acids. In germline, CDR1 is SGHRS, CDR2 YFSETQ. Trimming shortened V by 3 bases and J by 5 bases, and 11 bases separated the two germline ends. The CDR3 nucleotides are TGCGCCAGCAGCTCCGGGGGGGTCAATGAAAAACTGTTTTTT. It is translated as CASSSGGVNEKLFF. Together with reference TRBV5-1 and TRBJ1-4, the CDR3 gives the full variable domain: KAGVTQTPRYLIKTRGQQVTLSCSPISGHRSVSWYQQTPGQGLQFLFEYFSETQRNKGNFPGRFSGRQFSNSRSEMNVSTLELGDSALYLCASSSGGVNEKLFFGSGTQLSVL.

The sample holds one count of this clone. The chain is built from TRBV4-3 and TRBJ2-5, with TRBD2 as a possible D gene (5 bases). CDR1 and CDR2 (germline): LGHNA, YSLEER. Between the trimmed V and J ends, which lost 0 bases and 5 bases, there was a span of 10 bases. The CDR3 spans 14 residues. The CDR3 sequence is CASSQDLARETQYF. In DNA, the CDR3 is TGCGCCAGCAGCCAAGATCTAGCTCGGGAGACCCAGTACTTC.

The rearrangement joins TRBV11-2 to TRBJ1-3; D perhaps matches TRBD1 (6 bases). This CDR3 has 16 residues. V gave up 4 bases and J gave up 2 bases, with 15 bases separating them. Germline V gene sequence: CDR1 SGHAT, CDR2 FQNNGV. CDR3 coding DNA: TGTGCCAGCAGCTATACAGGGTACTCTACTGGAAACACCATATATTTT. Encoded protein: CASSYTGYSTGNTIYF. Based on the CDR3 plus reference TRBV11-2 and TRBJ1-3, the full variable domain is EAGVAQSPRYKIIEKRQSVAFWCNPISGHATLYWYQQILGQGPKLLIQFQNNGVVDDSQLPKDRFSAERLKGVDSTLKIQPAKLEDSAVYLCASSYTGYSTGNTIYFGEGSWLTVV.

The CDR3 is CASSSGLAGVGANVLTF. Written as DNA, the CDR3 is TGTGCCAGCAGTTCGGGACTAGCGGGGGTAGGGGCCAACGTCCTGACTTTC. The V call is TRBV28, the J call TRBJ2-6, with 14 bases that match TRBD2. The length of the CDR3 is 17 residues. V lost 4 bases, J lost 4 bases, and 3 bases stayed unmatched. Germline-derived CDR1 and CDR2 are MDHEN and SYDVKM.

The chain uses TRBV19 and TRBJ1-3, with D possibly TRBD1 on 6 matching bases. The V end lost 4 bases, the J end lost 0 bases, and 10 bases lay between the germline ends. In germline, CDR1 is LNHDA, CDR2 SQIVND (reference sequence). The CDR3 runs to 15 residues. CDR3 nucleotide sequence: TGTGCCAGTAGTACTGGACAGTCCTCTGGAAACACCATATATTTT. This translates into CASSTGQSSGNTIYF. Supplemented by reference TRBV19 and TRBJ1-3, the full variable domain reads DGGITQSPKYLFRKEGQNVTLSCEQNLNHDAMYWYRQDPGQGLRLIYYSQIVNDFQKGDIAEGYSVSREKKESFPLTVTSAQKNPTAFYLCASSTGQSSGNTIYFGEGSWLTVV.

The CDR3 nucleotides are TGTGCCAGCAGCTTAGTAGCGGGACGGGTAGTTGGAAACACCATATATTTT. This codes for CASSLVAGRVVGNTIYF. The chain recombines TRBV7-3 with TRBJ1-3, with a possible D match to TRBD1 (5 bases). The CDR3 is 17 amino acids. Between the trimmed V and J ends, which lost 2 bases and 3 bases, there was a span of 17 bases. Germline values: CDR1 SGHTA, CDR2 FQGTGA.

The chain recombines TRBV19 with TRBJ2-3; D unclear. The CDR3 has 13 amino acids. V dropped 5 bases and J dropped 2 bases, with 8 bases sitting between them. In germline, CDR1 is LNHDA, CDR2 SQIVND (reference sequence). The CDR3 reads CASSELITDTQYF. The CDR3 DNA follows: TGTGCCAGTAGTGAACTTATCACAGATACGCAGTATTTT.

The chain uses TRBV11-2 and TRBJ2-1; the D gene is possibly TRBD2 (6 bases). Deletions cut 1 base from V and 7 bases from J, with 11 bases between. The germline gives CDR1 SGHAT, CDR2 FQNNGV. The CDR3 contains 14 residues. CDR3 coding DNA: TGTGCCAGCAGCTTAGTATCTGGGGGGAATGAGCAGTTCTTC. Protein product: CASSLVSGGNEQFF.

V and J are TRBV19 and TRBJ2-3; TRBD1 matches at 10 bases. V shed 6 bases, J shed 2 bases, and the junction held 11 bases outside the gene matches. The CDR3 totals 17 residues. CDR1 is LNHDA and CDR2 is SQIVND in the germline V gene (reference sequence). The CDR3 DNA follows: TGTGCCAGTAGCCCAAGGGTCGGGACAGGGGCCACAGATACGCAGTATTTT. It encodes CASSPRVGTGATDTQYF.